The present entry profiles one T cell receptor beta chain with its context. Its target is not known. The source of the sample is a study of beta chain features in type 1 diabetes. The CDR3 has 18 amino acids. The V gene's germline CDR1 is GTSNPN and CDR2 SVGIG (reference sequence). V lost 2 bases to trimming and J lost 0 bases, with 20 bases between them. Expressed TCRB transcripts got sequenced, as all isolated RNA was reverse transcribed. Data came from immunoSEQ multiplex PCR; TCRdb stores just in-frame clones and leaves some out. The sample holds fewer than 250,000 clones, under 70% seen once. Study outcomes and limitations: Moderate yet significant TCRB CDR3 shortening was seen in Type 1 diabetes patients in all four CD4+ subsets.

Sequencing was done on a sample of naive CD4+ T cells from blood. The receptor was isolated from a man aged 25 to 45 in good health. This rearrangement joins TRBV30 to TRBJ1-5; D not certain. The CDR3 DNA reads TGTGCCTGGAGTAAAGCCCGGGGTGCCCTGAATAGCAATCAGCCCCAGCATTTT. Translated, it gives CAWSKARGALNSNQPQHF.